The 32 T cell receptor beta chains given below trace back to one sample, sequenced in a study of CD8+ T cells in alopecia areata. Once RNA had been extracted, it was reverse transcribed into cDNA to act as the sequencing template. Repertoires were generated with immunoSEQ multiplex PCR, while TCRdb's copy carries only in-frame clones and drops some. The table has 80,000 to 100,000 clones, more than 35% seen once. Sequenced sample: CD4+ T cells sorted from blood. All receptors derive from a human donor with alopecia areata.

V usage is TRBV30 and J usage is TRBJ2-7; D might be TRBD2 (6 bases). CDR1 is GTSNPN, CDR2 SVGIG, per germline (reference sequence). The CDR3 contains 13 residues. V gave up 5 bases and J gave up 5 bases, with 16 bases separating them. In DNA, the CDR3 is TGTGCCTGGGAGGGGCGGGAAATCGACGAGCAGTACTTC. Protein product: CAWEGREIDEQYF.

Regarding this clone: The same CDR3 is also encoded by other DNA sequences in this sample. The CDR3 is CASSLAGGQETQYF. CDR3 nucleotide sequence: TGCGCCAGCAGCTTGGCAGGGGGCCAAGAGACCCAGTACTTC. J is TRBJ2-5 and V is TRBV5-1; 7 bases align to TRBD1. Germline loops: CDR1 SGHRS, CDR2 YFSETQ. This CDR3 is 14 amino acids long. The trim removed 0 bases at V and 1 base at J, leaving 0 bases unmatched.

This sequence joins TRBV30 and TRBJ1-1, with D possibly TRBD1 on 6 matching bases. Germline values: CDR1 GTSNPN, CDR2 SVGIG (reference sequence). There are 12 residues in the CDR3. The V gene lost 1 base and the J gene lost 10 bases, with 13 bases spanning the gap. The CDR3 is CAWSATGRRAFF. CDR3 bases: TGTGCCTGGAGTGCCACAGGGAGAAGAGCTTTCTTT.

This clone was found a few times. The gene calls are TRBV27 and TRBJ2-5; maybe TRBD1 (5 bases). CDR3 size: 13 residues. Trimming removed 3 bases at V and 2 bases at J, with 7 bases between. In germline, CDR1 is MNHEY, CDR2 SMNVEV (reference sequence). CDR3 region: CASSFQGQETQYF. The CDR3 DNA sequence: TGTGCCAGCAGTTTTCAGGGTCAAGAGACCCAGTACTTC.

The rearrangement joins TRBV30 to TRBJ2-3, with D unresolved. Germline loops: CDR1 GTSNPN, CDR2 SVGIG (reference sequence). Trimming took off 4 bases at V and 2 bases at J, with 13 bases between the two ends. The CDR3 sequence is 14 residues long. The CDR3 DNA reads TGTGCCTGGAACAAGGGCGCTTTCACAGATACGCAGTATTTT. It yields the protein CAWNKGAFTDTQYF. Full variable domain (remainder filled in from reference TRBV30 and TRBJ2-3): SQTIHQWPATLVQPVGSPLSLECTVEGTSNPNLYWYRQAAGRGLQLLFYSVGIGQISSEVPQNLSASRPQDRQFILSSKKLLLSDSGFYLCAWNKGAFTDTQYFGPGTRLTVL.

The chain has TRBV5-1 and TRBJ1-6; D not certain. This CDR3 is built from 13 residues. Trimming stripped 0 bases from V and 9 bases from J, with 7 bases between. The germline V gene encodes CDR1 SGHRS and CDR2 YFSETQ. As DNA, the CDR3 is TGCGCCAGCAGCTTGGACGGGGTTTCACCCCTCCACTTT. The encoded protein is CASSLDGVSPLHF.

This clone has a count of ten or more. The CDR3 reads CAWSPRHNEQFF. The CDR3, as DNA: TGTGCCTGGAGCCCCAGGCACAATGAGCAGTTCTTC. The chain uses TRBV30 and TRBJ2-1; D unclear. The germline CDR1 and CDR2 sequences are GTSNPN and SVGIG (reference sequence). Trimming stripped 3 bases from V and 5 bases from J, with 8 bases between. CDR3 length: 12 amino acids.

A word on this clone: Other nucleotide sequences from this sample produce the same CDR3. This chain joins TRBV7-9 and TRBJ1-5; the D is unclear. The ends were cut back, 0 bases at V and 4 bases at J, with 4 bases in the middle. CDR3 length: 13 residues. Germline-derived CDR1 and CDR2 are SEHNR and FQNEAQ (reference sequence). CDR3 DNA sequence: TGTGCCAGCAGCTTAGCCAGTAATCAGCCCCAGCATTTT. Amino acids: CASSLASNQPQHF.

This clone appeared a few times. The CDR3 here is CSVNRGYEQYF. CDR3 coding DNA: TGCAGCGTTAACAGGGGCTACGAGCAGTACTTC. The V call is TRBV29-1, the J call TRBJ2-7, with 7 nucleotides matching TRBD1. Germline trimming cut 5 bases from V and 3 bases from J; bases unmatched to any gene: 1. The CDR3 has 11 residues. CDR1 is SQVTM, CDR2 ANQGSEA, per germline.

This clone was seen only a few times. This chain connects TRBV19 to TRBJ2-3, with 9 bases fitting TRBD1. V lost 5 bases, J lost 3 bases, and 6 bases stayed unmatched. Germline V gene sequence: CDR1 LNHDA, CDR2 SQIVND (reference sequence). The CDR3 runs 15 residues. CDR3 sequence reads: CASSWGTGSTDTQYF. CDR3 sequence (DNA): TGTGCCAGTAGTTGGGGGACAGGGAGTACAGATACGCAGTATTTT.

V gene TRBV25-1 combines with J gene TRBJ2-3; the match to TRBD1 covers 7 bases. Per germline, CDR1 MGHDK and CDR2 SYGVNS. J was trimmed by 2 bases and V by 8 bases; bases with no gene match: 13. The CDR3 is made up of 16 amino acids. CDR3 region: CASGQFTGVTTDTQYF. In DNA, the CDR3 is TGTGCCAGCGGCCAATTTACAGGGGTGACCACAGATACGCAGTATTTT. The entire variable domain, with the rest obtained from reference TRBV25-1 and TRBJ2-3, is as follows: EADIYQTPRYLVIGTGKKITLECSQTMGHDKMYWYQQDPGMELHLIHYSYGVNSTEKGDLSSESTVSRIRTEHFPLTLESARPSHTSQYLCASGQFTGVTTDTQYFGPGTRLTVL.

V and J are TRBV5-4 and TRBJ2-7; 7 positions match TRBD1. The trim removed 3 bases at V and 7 bases at J, leaving 13 bases unmatched. The CDR3 contains 15 residues. Germline V gene sequence: CDR1 SGHNT, CDR2 YYREEE (reference sequence). CDR3 coding DNA: TGTGCCAGCAGCTCAGGGACAGATTTCTGGGGAGAGCAGTACTTC. Its translation: CASSSGTDFWGEQYF.

This chain uses TRBV27 with TRBJ2-3, with TRBD1 matching over 8 bases. V gave up 4 bases and J gave up 10 bases; unmatched junction bases: 10. Per germline, CDR1 MNHEY and CDR2 SMNVEV (reference sequence). The CDR3 spans 14 residues. The CDR3 nucleotides are TGTGCCAGCAGTTCCCGACAGGGGAATAGCCCGCAGTATTTT. Its translation: CASSSRQGNSPQYF.

The V call is TRBV7-3, the J call TRBJ2-1; D not resolved. The germline gives CDR1 SGHTA, CDR2 FQGTGA. The V gene lost 2 bases and the J gene lost 1 base, with 9 bases spanning the gap. The CDR3 totals 15 residues. CDR3 in amino acids: CASSLFKGSYNEQFF. The DNA for the CDR3 is TGTGCCAGCAGCTTATTCAAAGGTTCCTACAATGAGCAGTTCTTC.

For the CDR3, the DNA is TGTGCCAGCAGCTATCAAACAAGCTATGGCTACACCTTC. Protein: CASSYQTSYGYTF. The chain carries TRBV7-2 and TRBJ1-2, with unresolved D. The CDR3 loop spans 13 amino acids. V gave up 4 bases and J gave up 4 bases, with 10 bases separating them. The germline gives CDR1 SGHTA, CDR2 FQGNSA.

This chain uses TRBV7-9 with TRBJ2-1; D may be TRBD2 (6 bases). This CDR3 comprises 15 residues. Trimming left V 3 bases short and J 8 bases short, with 17 bases between. From germline, CDR1 is SEHNR and CDR2 FQNEAQ (reference sequence). This chain's CDR3 is CASSFAGPSNYEQFF. The CDR3 nucleotides are TGTGCCAGCAGCTTTGCGGGACCTAGCAACTATGAGCAGTTCTTC.

This clone was seen a few times. The chain combines TRBV6-6 with TRBJ2-1; D unresolved. Germline values: CDR1 MNHNY, CDR2 SVGAGI (reference sequence). The CDR3 covers 13 residues. The V end was cut by 5 bases, the J end by 5 bases, with 10 bases between. The CDR3 region has the DNA TGTGCCAGCAGTATCGCGGCCAACAATGAGCAGTTCTTC. Translated: CASSIAANNEQFF.

The rearrangement joins TRBV6-6 to TRBJ1-2; D is unclear. Germline assignment: CDR1 MNHNY and CDR2 SVGAGI (reference sequence). V was cut by 1 base and J by 7 bases, with 10 bases left in between. CDR3 length: 13 amino acids. The CDR3 region has the DNA TGTGCCAGCAGTTACTTGGGAGCTGCTGGCTACACCTTC. This gives the protein CASSYLGAAGYTF.

This clone came up a few times. V gene TRBV7-2 combines with J gene TRBJ2-2; D gene uncertain. CDR3 length: 13 residues. V dropped 2 bases and J dropped 5 bases, with 6 bases sitting between them. Germline CDR1 is SGHTA and CDR2 is FQGNSA. CDR3: CASSLRVTGELFF. CDR3 in DNA: TGTGCCAGCAGCTTAAGGGTTACCGGGGAGCTGTTTTTT.

This clone was counted a few times. J is TRBJ2-7 and V is TRBV11-2; TRBD1 matches 8 bases. Germline lookup yields CDR1 SGHAT and CDR2 FQNNGV. The CDR3 is made up of 17 amino acids. The trim removed 1 base at V and 0 bases at J, leaving 8 bases unmatched. The CDR3 here is CASSLGTGTGISYEQYF. CDR3 bases: TGTGCCAGCAGCTTAGGAACCGGGACAGGAATCTCCTACGAGCAGTACTTC.

This rearrangement joins TRBV2 to TRBJ1-2; D might be TRBD1 (5 bases). Germline V gene lookup returns CDR1 SNHLY and CDR2 FYNNEI. The CDR3 covers 12 residues. V was trimmed by 4 bases and J by 7 bases, leaving 10 bases between them. The CDR3 sequence: CASSVHGAGYTF. The DNA of the CDR3 is TGTGCCAGCAGTGTTCATGGGGCTGGCTACACCTTC.

This clone was detected only a few times. The CDR3 here is CAWARTSSNTGELFF. The CDR3 nucleotides are TGTGCCTGGGCTAGGACTAGCTCTAACACCGGGGAGCTGTTTTTT. V and J are TRBV30 and TRBJ2-2, with 8 bases aligning to TRBD2. The CDR3 has 15 residues. Looked up from germline, CDR1 is GTSNPN and CDR2 is SVGIG (reference sequence). J gave up 2 bases and V 5 bases, and 7 bases lay outside the gene matches.

V gene TRBV30 combines with J gene TRBJ2-3, with a weak D call TRBD2 (6 bases). V was clipped by 3 bases and J by 3 bases, with 13 bases between them. Germline assignment: CDR1 GTSNPN and CDR2 SVGIG (reference sequence). The CDR3 has 14 residues. The DNA for the CDR3 is TGTGCCTGGAGGGCAGACCGGGGGACAGATACGCAGTATTTT. This encodes CAWRADRGTDTQYF.

This clone was observed once. The J gene is TRBJ1-6, the V gene TRBV30, with 9 nucleotides matching TRBD1. Unmatched junction bases numbered 6, after V lost 7 bases and J lost 5 bases. This CDR3 comprises 14 residues. The germline V gene encodes CDR1 GTSNPN and CDR2 SVGIG (reference sequence). CDR3 DNA sequence: TGTGCCTTTGCCCGGGACAGGGATAATTCACCCCTCCACTTT. Amino acids: CAFARDRDNSPLHF. Full variable domain (outside the CDR3, taken from reference TRBV30 and TRBJ1-6): SQTIHQWPATLVQPVGSPLSLECTVEGTSNPNLYWYRQAAGRGLQLLFYSVGIGQISSEVPQNLSASRPQDRQFILSSKKLLLSDSGFYLCAFARDRDNSPLHFGNGTRLTVT.

The chain couples TRBV25-1 to TRBJ2-7; possibly TRBD1 or TRBD2 for D (5 bases each). V lost 4 bases and J lost 0, with 13 bases in between. CDR1 and CDR2 (germline): MGHDK, SYGVNS. This CDR3 region has 15 residues. CDR3 in amino acids: CASSVPGRSSYEQYF. The CDR3 DNA reads as TGTGCCAGCAGTGTGCCGGGACGGAGCTCCTACGAGCAGTACTTC.

This chain uses TRBV5-4 with TRBJ2-1; 10 bases match TRBD2. V lost 3 bases and J lost 3; bases outside the gene matches: 9. The CDR3 covers 17 residues. CDR1 SGHNT and CDR2 YYREEE come from the germline V gene (reference sequence). In DNA form, the CDR3 reads TGTGCCAGCAGCTCTCTTATAGCGGGAGGAAACTACAATGAGCAGTTCTTC. This codes for CASSSLIAGGNYNEQFF.

The sample holds a few counts of this clone. The CDR3 is CSVEFRDTEAFF. The CDR3 coding sequence is TGCAGCGTTGAATTCAGGGACACTGAAGCTTTCTTT. The chain recombines TRBV29-1 with TRBJ1-1, with D tentatively TRBD1 (5 bases). V lost 2 bases and J lost 3, with 7 bases in between. CDR1 and CDR2 (germline): SQVTM, ANQGSEA. CDR3 length equals 12 residues.

There are a few counts of this clone. The chain recombines TRBV4-1 with TRBJ2-7; D unresolved. CDR1 is MGHRA, CDR2 YSYEKL, per germline. The V end was cut by 2 bases, the J end by 5 bases, with 19 bases between. The CDR3 totals 16 residues. The DNA of the CDR3 is TGCGCCAGCAGCCAATCACCTCCCCCTTCAATGCACGAGCAGTACTTC. It encodes CASSQSPPPSMHEQYF.

The genes are TRBV2 and TRBJ1-2, with D possibly TRBD1 on 5 matching bases. V was pared by 7 bases and J by 7 bases, with 16 bases between. CDR3 length equals 13 residues. Germline CDR1 reads SNHLY; CDR2 reads FYNNEI. CDR3 nucleotide sequence: TGTGCCAGCAACACCCAGGGACCCAGTGGCTACACCTTC. Its protein product is CASNTQGPSGYTF.

This clone was seen once. The CDR3 here is CASIKGGAFGELFF. CDR3 sequence (DNA): TGTGCCAGCATAAAAGGAGGGGCCTTCGGGGAGCTGTTTTTT. The J gene is TRBJ2-2, the V gene TRBV2, with D perhaps TRBD2 (6 bases). The CDR3 totals 14 residues. CDR1 SNHLY and CDR2 FYNNEI come from the germline V gene. Trimming pared 7 bases from V and 7 bases from J, leaving 16 bases between.

The chain is built from TRBV6-5 and TRBJ2-1, with 10 bases matching TRBD1. The V and J ends lost 6 bases and 8 bases, in that order; junction bases with no gene match: 10. Germline values: CDR1 MNHEY, CDR2 SVGAGI. The CDR3 runs to 15 residues. Written as DNA, the CDR3 is TGTGCCAGCAGCAAACCGGGACAGGGGATCGATGAGCAGTTCTTC. It translates to CASSKPGQGIDEQFF.

The chain links TRBV7-2 to TRBJ1-5; the D is unclear. Germline lookup yields CDR1 SGHTA and CDR2 FQGNSA. CDR3 length: 14 residues. Trimming stripped 1 base from V and 2 bases from J, with 6 bases between. CDR3 in amino acids: CASSLVLGNQPQHF. The CDR3 DNA is TGTGCCAGCAGCTTAGTGCTTGGCAATCAGCCCCAGCATTTT.